A selection of T cell receptor beta chains follows, all from one sample in a study of blood T cells in healthy people across ages. Each CDR3 protein is one row after TCRdb ran MiXCR on the 5' RACE reads. The sample has 550,000 to 800,000 distinct CDR3 sequences, under 25% seen once; the top ten hold 3.6%. Sequenced sample: blood. These receptor sequences come from a man in his 70s in good health. Each CDR3 is given with its conserved first and last residue. The D gene is left open where the match is weak. Clone sizes are given selectively: once, few, many, or a class where the clone is expanded.

D	size	J	V	CDR3	DNA
.	.	TRBJ2-3	TRBV5-1	CASSPLQGSSTDTQYF	TGCGCCAGCAGCCCGCTACAGGGATCGAGCACAGATACGCAGTATTTT
TRBD2	many	TRBJ2-3	TRBV5-1	CASSLTSGGADTQYF	TGCGCCAGCAGCTTGACTAGCGGAGGGGCAGATACGCAGTATTTT
.	.	TRBJ2-6	TRBV4-2	CASSQDHLSSGANVLTF	TGTGCCAGCAGCCAAGATCACCTGAGCTCTGGGGCCAACGTCCTGACTTTC
TRBD2	few	TRBJ2-7	TRBV28	CASSEGTSGNYEQYF	TGTGCCAGCAGTGAAGGGACTAGCGGAAACTACGAGCAGTACTTC
TRBD1	.	TRBJ2-3	TRBV29-1	CSVEAATGDRASTDTQYF	TGCAGCGTTGAAGCCGCGACAGGGGATAGAGCTAGCACAGATACGCAGTATTTT
.	few	TRBJ1-4	TRBV21-1	CAGRTDDNEKLFF	TGTGCCGGTCGGACGGACGATAATGAAAAACTGTTTTTT
TRBD1	.	TRBJ2-5	TRBV12-3/TRBV12-4	CASSFRTGSPFF	TGTGCCAGCAGTTTCAGGACAGGGTCCCCGTTCTTC
.	few	TRBJ1-5	TRBV5-1	CASSLTPSGGNQPQHF	TGCGCCAGCAGCTTAACCCCCTCAGGGGGCAATCAGCCCCAGCATTTT
.	.	TRBJ2-5	TRBV29-1	CSVGGRAETQYF	TGCAGCGTTGGGGGCAGGGCAGAGACCCAGTACTTC
.	many	TRBJ2-6	TRBV29-1	CSAGSGANVLTF	TGCAGCGCGGGGTCTGGGGCCAACGTCCTGACTTTC
.	few	TRBJ2-3	TRBV20-1	CSARVGSVNPTQYF	TGCAGTGCTAGAGTCGGATCAGTCAATCCTACGCAGTATTTT
.	few	TRBJ1-1	TRBV20-1	CSARDRGRNTEAFF	TGCAGTGCTAGAGATCGCGGAAGGAACACTGAAGCTTTCTTT
TRBD2	.	TRBJ2-1	TRBV27	CASSLLGTSGFNNEQFF	TGTGCCAGCAGTTTACTAGGGACTAGCGGGTTTAACAATGAGCAGTTCTTC
TRBD1	.	TRBJ1-6	TRBV20-1	CSARDRGRSYNSPLHF	TGCAGTGCTAGGGACAGGGGAAGGTCCTATAATTCACCCCTCCACTTT
.	.	TRBJ2-3	TRBV5-6	CASRGLGGDTQYF	TGTGCCAGCAGAGGACTAGGGGGGGATACGCAGTATTTT
.	.	TRBJ2-7	TRBV28	CASRPRGLRDEQYF	TGTGCCAGCAGACCCCGGGGCCTTAGGGACGAGCAGTACTTC
TRBD2	.	TRBJ2-2	TRBV2	CASSGGGRGELFF	TGTGCCAGCAGTGGGGGGGGAAGAGGGGAGCTGTTTTTT
.	.	TRBJ2-5	TRBV2	CVSSETEETQYF	TGTGTCAGCAGTGAAACGGAAGAGACCCAGTACTTC
.	few	TRBJ2-7	TRBV5-1	CASSFLPSRQEDEQYF	TGCGCCAGCAGCTTCCTCCCTTCGCGACAGGAGGACGAGCAGTACTTC
.	many	TRBJ1-1	TRBV12-3/TRBV12-4	CASSFLRGKGTEAFF	TGTGCCAGCAGTTTCCTGAGGGGAAAGGGCACTGAAGCTTTCTTT
TRBD1	.	TRBJ2-1	TRBV12-3/TRBV12-4	CASRPTGGGSYNEQFF	TGTGCCAGCAGACCCACAGGGGGCGGCTCCTACAATGAGCAGTTCTTC
.	.	TRBJ2-7	TRBV5-5	CASSPREGASYEQYF	TGTGCCAGCAGCCCCAGGGAGGGGGCTTCCTACGAGCAGTACTTC